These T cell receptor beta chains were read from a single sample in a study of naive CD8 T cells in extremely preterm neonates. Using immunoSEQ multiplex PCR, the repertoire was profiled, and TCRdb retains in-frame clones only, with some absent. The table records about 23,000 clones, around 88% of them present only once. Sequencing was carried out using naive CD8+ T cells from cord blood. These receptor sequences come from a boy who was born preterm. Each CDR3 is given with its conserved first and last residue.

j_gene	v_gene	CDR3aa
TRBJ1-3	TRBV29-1	CSVVKGNTIYF
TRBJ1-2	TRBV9	CASSGQGDYGYTF
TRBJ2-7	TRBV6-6	CASSYGTGGYEQYF
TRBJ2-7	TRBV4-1	CASSQEAGYEQYF
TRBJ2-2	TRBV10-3	CAITNSFIGELFF
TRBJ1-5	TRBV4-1	CASSQQGAAQHF
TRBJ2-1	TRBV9	CASSVPLAGPYNEQFF
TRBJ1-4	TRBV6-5	CASSYSTTNEKLFF
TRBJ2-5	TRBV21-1	CASSKVGRQETQYF
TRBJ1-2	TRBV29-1	CSVEDRNYGYTF
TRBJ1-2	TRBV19	CASSTRTGSGYTF
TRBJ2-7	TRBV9	CASSGGTGGSYEQYF
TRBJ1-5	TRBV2	CASSELQGNQPQHF
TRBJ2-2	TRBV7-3	CASSLTGGTSGTGELFF
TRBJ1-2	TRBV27	CASSFQGAYGYTF
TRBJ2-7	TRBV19	CASSMGQGYEQYF
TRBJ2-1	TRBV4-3	CASSPSGGYNEQFF
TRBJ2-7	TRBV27	CASSFRKGQGEQYF
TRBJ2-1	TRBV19	CASSIAGFTYNEQFF
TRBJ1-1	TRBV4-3	CASSRDRRGNTEAFF
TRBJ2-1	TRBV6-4	CASSDLLAGGANNEQFF
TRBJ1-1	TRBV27	CASSLSGQGARNTEAFF